Listed below are T cell receptor beta chains from one sample, sequenced in a study of blood T cell repertoires in COVID-19. Clones were read by immunoSEQ multiplex PCR, and TCRdb kept only the in-frame ones, dropping some. The sample has 110,000 or so clones; 88% are singletons. The sample consisted of peripheral blood. The receptors here all came from a woman aged 70 to 79 who had recovered from COVID-19. The CDR3 runs from the conserved cysteine through the conserved F or W. D genes are given only for firm matches. Clone size is given for some rows only: seen once, a few or many times, or a class if the clone is expanded.

>.|TRBV20-1|.|TRBJ1-1
CSASRGWGRDTEAFF
TGCAGTGCAAGTAGGGGGTGGGGAAGGGACACTGAAGCTTTCTTT
>.|TRBV29-1|.|TRBJ1-1
CSRKGGAAENTEAFF
TGCAGCAGAAAGGGGGGGGCCGCTGAGAACACTGAAGCTTTCTTT
>.|TRBV18|TRBD1|TRBJ1-4
CASRQGSGIEKLFF
TGTGCCAGCCGACAGGGTTCGGGGATCGAAAAACTGTTTTTT
>few|TRBV5-4|TRBD1|TRBJ1-2
CASTEGMGQGGGYTF
TGTGCCAGCACTGAGGGAATGGGACAGGGAGGTGGCTACACCTTC
>.|TRBV2|TRBD2|TRBJ2-6
CASSGLAGGSGANVLTF
TGTGCCAGCAGCGGACTAGCGGGAGGGTCCGGGGCCAACGTCCTGACTTTC
>.|TRBV3-1/TRBV3-2|TRBD1|TRBJ1-5
CASSLTGATQPQHF
TGTGCCAGCAGCTTGACAGGGGCCACTCAGCCCCAGCATTTT
>.|TRBV15|TRBD1|TRBJ2-2
CATSRDKGADSYTGELFF
TGTGCCACCAGCAGAGATAAGGGGGCGGACAGTTACACCGGGGAGCTGTTTTTT
>.|TRBV5-5|.|TRBJ2-7
CASSSQGAGVYEQYF
TGTGCCAGCAGCTCACAAGGGGCTGGGGTGTACGAGCAGTACTTC
>.|TRBV5-1|.|TRBJ2-7
CASSPIQGPEQYF
TGCGCCAGCAGCCCGATACAGGGTCCCGAGCAGTACTTC
>.|TRBV18|TRBD1|TRBJ1-5
CASSATGGNQPQHF
TGTGCCAGCTCAGCGACAGGGGGCAATCAGCCCCAGCATTTT
>.|TRBV5-1|TRBD1|TRBJ2-7
CASSLTGGSDEQYF
TGCGCCAGCAGCTTGACAGGGGGCTCTGACGAGCAGTACTTC
>few|TRBV18|TRBD1|TRBJ2-4
CASSPSGTALNIQYF
TGTGCCAGCTCACCATCCGGGACAGCTCTAAACATTCAGTACTTC
>.|TRBV6-6|.|TRBJ2-5
CASSYSPGRPETQYF
TGTGCCAGCAGTTACTCCCCTGGCAGGCCAGAGACCCAGTACTTC
>.|TRBV4-3|.|TRBJ2-7
CASSPRHQGYEQYF
TGCGCCAGCAGCCCGCGGCATCAGGGCTACGAGCAGTACTTC
>.|TRBV23-1|.|TRBJ1-5
CASSQGRAGGNGNNQPQHF
TGCGCCAGCAGTCAAGGCCGGGCGGGGGGCAATGGAAACAATCAGCCCCAGCATTTT
>.|TRBV19|TRBD1|TRBJ2-1
CASSIETGEYNEQFF
TGTGCCAGTAGTATAGAGACAGGGGAGTACAATGAGCAGTTCTTC
>.|TRBV7-6|TRBD2|TRBJ2-5
CASGGLAGFGEETQYF
TGTGCCTCCGGCGGGCTAGCGGGTTTCGGGGAGGAGACCCAGTACTTC
>.|TRBV19|.|TRBJ1-5
CASRPGVSNQPQHF
TGTGCCAGTAGGCCAGGGGTCTCCAATCAGCCCCAGCATTTT
>.|TRBV29-1|TRBD2|TRBJ2-3
CSAGAGTSVDTQYF
TGCAGCGCGGGAGCCGGGACTAGCGTAGATACGCAGTATTTT
>.|TRBV3-1/TRBV3-2|TRBD1|TRBJ2-1
CASSPHGTGGHNEQFF
TGTGCCAGCAGCCCGCACGGGACAGGGGGACACAATGAGCAGTTCTTC
>.|TRBV5-4|TRBD1|TRBJ1-3
CASSSQGAFGTIYF
TGTGCCAGCAGCTCACAGGGGGCTTTCGGCACCATATATTTT
>.|TRBV28|TRBD2|TRBJ2-2
CASTPAGGYTGELFF
TGTGCCAGCACCCCTGCGGGGGGATATACCGGGGAGCTGTTTTTT
>.|TRBV4-3|.|TRBJ2-3
CASKRGGLTDTQYF
TGCGCCAGCAAAAGGGGGGGGCTGACAGATACGCAGTATTTT
>.|TRBV10-1|.|TRBJ2-5
CASPTRRGETQYF
TGCGCCAGCCCCACCAGGAGAGGGGAGACCCAGTACTTC
>.|TRBV24-1|TRBD1|TRBJ2-2
CATTGTGVAGELFF
TGTGCCACCACTGGGACAGGGGTGGCCGGGGAGCTGTTTTTT